This T cell receptor (beta chain) was documented in a study of shared clonotypes between healthy human individuals. The V and J ends lost 5 bases and 3 bases, in that order; junction bases with no gene match: 2. The CDR3 has 13 amino acids. CDR1 and CDR2 from the germline V gene are SGHTS and YDEGEE. Profiled with immunoSEQ multiplex PCR; TCRdb holds only in-frame clones, not every one. The repertoire holds some 1.5 million clones, with 95% to 99% as singletons. The rearrangement joins TRBV5-8 to TRBJ1-2; 9 bases fit TRBD1. The sequence came from a man younger than 40 in good health. The sample consisted of naive CD4+ T cells sorted from blood. Stated subset: CD45RA+ positively selected. CDR3 nucleotides: TGTGCCAGCAGGACAGGGGGGGACTATGGCTACACCTTC. It translates to CASRTGGDYGYTF.